This TCR beta chain was retrieved from a study of graft-versus-host responses after intestinal transplantation. At the level of the study: Grafts were multivisceral, liver-intestinal, or isolated intestinal. All of the recipients had induction that used anti-thymocyte globulin, then tacrolimus and steroids for about 3 years. Study-wide findings and caveats: Present in recipient marrow, GvH clones included some that appeared first in ileum or blood.

The CDR3 has 13 residues. Trimming shortened V by 5 bases and J by 3 bases, and 10 bases separated the two germline ends. CDR1 and CDR2 from the germline V gene are MNHEY and SMNVEV (reference sequence). A note on this clone: Its antigen is unidentified.

Profiling relied on immunoSEQ multiplex PCR, and the TCRdb table lists in-frame clones only, not all of them. The sample includes under 130,000 clones, 80% to 95% of them seen just once. V is TRBV27 and J is TRBJ1-1; the D is unclear. The sample was unstimulated CD8+ T cells sorted from spleen or lymph node cells, taken before intestinal transplant. The TCR sequence derives from a human donor who received an intestinal transplant. CDR3 coding DNA: TGTGCCAGCAGTGTAGACCGGGACACTGAAGCTTTCTTT. This gives the protein CASSVDRDTEAFF.